This TCR beta chain was captured in a study of CD4 T cells in relation to SARS-CoV-2 and coronaviruses (TCRdb year 2021). Study-wide context: In the ViraFEST assay, PBMCs were cultured with antigen for around nine days, after which TCR beta CDR3s were sequenced to identify antigen-specific clonal expansions. An HIV-1 Nef peptide pool or a no-peptide culture served as the negative reference condition. Shared crossreactive spike epitopes were mapped to their HLA restriction using patient-derived lymphoblastoid cell lines. A different, Illumina-based TCR-beta assay was used to sequence expansion assays from other donors in the study. Samples from a few pre-COVID donors and the naive versus memory experiments were sequenced with the Adaptive Biotechnologies TCR-sequencing kit; other data were Illumina-based. At the level of individual TCR clonotypes, the study measured memory CD4+ T cell crossreactivity between SARS-CoV-2 spike protein and common cold coronavirus spike proteins.

Remarks on this clone: What this receptor recognizes is not known. Per-base quality was not reported, and no clone a single base away is much larger than it.

Library method: the immunoSEQ multiplex PCR assay. For the original study's pipeline: Preprocessing removed nonproductive sequences and CDR3s not starting with C, not ending with F or W, or shorter than 7 amino acids. The MANAFEST web app was used to call antigen-specific clonotypes on the basis of expansion compared with the reference and with other culture wells. A clone counted as positive if significantly expanded in 2 of 3 replicate wells versus the reference culture at FDR below 0.05. A further requirement for positive clones was significant expansion compared with all other tandem wells, along with an odds ratio above 5. CDR3 homology was quantified as pairwise Levenshtein distance, calculated with the stringdist R package after three terminal residues were trimmed from each end. The table comes from immuneACCESS by way of TCRdb, which keeps in-frame sequences with V and J called. Part of the clones is missing from these tables; in studies checked, under half for an unresolved V gene and the rest for unknown reasons. The V and J calls and clone size were taken over from that table, and D and trimming were inferred from the DNA. For this sample the table gives 15,000 to 17,000 clones, of which 76% were detected only once. 20% to 30% of the sample belongs to the ten largest clones.

Beyond this particular receptor, the publication reports: Crossreactivity analysis centred on spike protein, so crossreactivity against other viral proteins was not assessed. Small numbers of patients and of tested TCRs limited the study. In about two thirds of donors, memory CD4+ clonotypes turned up that crossrecognized SARS-CoV-2 and at least one common cold coronavirus spike. Significantly weaker SARS-CoV-2-driven expansion was shown by crossreactive clones than by monoreactive clones, consistent with antigenic imprinting. No donor contributed both pre-pandemic and post-infection samples, which limited tracing the source of pre-existing responses.

CD4+ T cells from unexposed donors were collected before the COVID-19 pandemic (2011-2018). After more than 9 days of culture, CD4+ T cells were isolated with the EasySep CD4+ T cell isolation kit. As cell number allowed, CD4+ T cells from unexposed donors were tested for reactivity to SARS-CoV-2 S and N and to four common cold coronavirus spike pools. Each well held some 1.9 million PBMCs cultured in IMDM containing roughly 5% human AB serum and around 10 IU/ml IL-2. Half of the culture medium was replaced with fresh IL-2-containing medium on days 3 and 7. Triplicate replicate wells were generally used for each peptide culture condition. Leukapheresis product for the unexposed donors was purchased commercially. Ficoll-Paque PLUS gradient centrifugation was used to isolate PBMCs from leukapheresis product or whole blood. PBMCs were either used fresh in the expansion assay or cryopreserved at -140 degrees C. The QIAamp Micro DNA Kit was used to extract genomic DNA from the CD4+ T cells.

From cysteine to phenylalanine, the CDR3 is 10 amino acids long. The only DNA kept is the CDR3, 30 bases in frame from the first base. The germline V gene encodes CDR1 DFQATT and CDR2 SNEGSKA (reference sequence). The junction shows trimming of 6 bases on V and 0 bases on J, plus 2 bases between the germline ends. This receptor was taken from a human donor in good health. This chain is built from TRBV20-1 and TRBJ1-1; the D gene remains uncertain. Sequenced: CD4+ T cells from PBMCs, cultured in vitro. The DNA sequence is TGCAGTGCCCTGAACACTGAAGCTTTCTTT. Its amino acids are CSALNTEAFF.